This TCR beta chain is from a study of blood T cell repertoires in COVID-19. Across the study: The study drew acute and convalescent COVID-19 samples from the United States, Italy and Spain.

Germline assignment: CDR1 GTSNPN and CDR2 SVGIG (reference sequence). V lost 0 bases, J lost 3 bases, and 15 bases lay in between. This CDR3 has 16 residues. The data were produced by immunoSEQ multiplex PCR, yet TCRdb's version contains in-frame clones alone and is incomplete. The repertoire holds about 120,000 clones, with around 81% as singletons. It was during active infection that Seattle patients were enrolled and then longitudinally followed. The source is a man aged 25 to 40 with COVID-19, enrolled during active disease. The chain employs TRBV30 and TRBJ1-3, with D maybe TRBD1 (5 bases). The sequencing input was peripheral blood. The CDR3 here is CAWSVYSAGGGNTIYF. The CDR3 DNA follows: TGTGCCTGGAGTGTATATAGTGCCGGGGGTGGAAACACCATATATTTT. Full variable domain (rest looked up from reference TRBV30 and TRBJ1-3): SQTIHQWPATLVQPVGSPLSLECTVEGTSNPNLYWYRQAAGRGLQLLFYSVGIGQISSEVPQNLSASRPQDRQFILSSKKLLLSDSGFYLCAWSVYSAGGGNTIYFGEGSWLTVV.